The sequence of this TCR beta chain was determined in a study of CD8+ T cells in alopecia areata. Study background: Each of the treated patients was given oral tofacitinib, 5 to 10 mg twice daily, for moderate-to-severe alopecia areata. Tofacitinib exposure lasted 6 to 18 months, followed by 6 months off drug.

Treatment specified: oral pan-JAK inhibitor, 5-10 mg twice daily. Samples from alopecia areata patients were lesional scalp punch biopsies and peripheral blood. V was cut by 5 bases and J by 2 bases, with 12 bases left in between. Germline-derived CDR1 and CDR2 are MNHEY and SMNVEV (reference sequence). The CDR3 is 14 residues long. Extraction and reverse transcription of RNA yielded cDNA as the sequencing template. Data came from immunoSEQ multiplex PCR; TCRdb stores just in-frame clones and leaves some out. In the table there are approximately 170,000 clones, approximately 62% of which are singletons. Study observations and caveats: One nonresponder leaves baseline CD8+ expansion's link to response uncertain.

A remark on this clone: The antigen remains undetermined.

This TCR was sampled from a human donor with alopecia areata. The material was CD4+ T cells sorted from blood, obtained at week 24, from a patient treated with tofacitinib. The J gene is TRBJ2-5, the V gene TRBV27; D is undetermined. The CDR3 DNA is TGTGCCAGCAGTCCCCAGTCTCCACAAGAGACCCAGTACTTC. Translating gives CASSPQSPQETQYF.